This T cell receptor (beta chain) was sequenced in a study of vaccination and CD4 T cells after COVID-19. Documented treatment: approximately nine-day PBMC culture with coronavirus spike peptide pools or control peptides (ViraFEST assay). Sequence data for DNA of cultured CD4+ T cells were generated by the Oncomine TCR Beta short-read assay. TCRdb passed the PCR reads through MiXCR, listing each CDR3 protein once. The table shows around 17,000 distinct CDR3 sequences, with approximately 55% occurring only once. Of note for this clonotype: Its antigen is still unknown.

The material sequenced was CD4+ T cells from blood, cultured in vitro. The clonotype was recovered from a human donor who had recovered from COVID-19.

CDR3 sequence: CSALQDGLEKLFF. CDR3 DNA: TGCAGTGCTTTACAGGACGGTCTTGAAAAACTGTTTTTT. The chain recombines TRBV20-1 with TRBJ1-4, with D perhaps matching TRBD1 (5 bases). With 5 bases removed from V and 7 bases from J, the gap between germline ends came to 14 bases. The germline CDR1 and CDR2 sequences are DFQATT and SNEGSKA (reference sequence). The CDR3 has 13 amino acids.